A selection of T cell receptor beta chains follows, all from one sample in a study of blood T cell repertoires in COVID-19. Data came from immunoSEQ multiplex PCR; TCRdb stores just in-frame clones and leaves some out. This table holds about 150,000 clones, 80% to 90% found once. Sequences were obtained from peripheral blood. These receptor sequences come from a woman in her 50s with acute or convalescent COVID-19. CDR3s include the opening cysteine and the closing phenylalanine or tryptophan. The order of the fields is V gene, D gene, J gene, CDR3 length, CDR3 protein, CDR3 DNA. A D gene is named only where the DNA matches it firmly.

v_call: TRBV5-6
d_call: NA
j_call: TRBJ1-2
cdr3_length: 16
cdr3_aa: CASSRGPGDQNYGYTF
cdr3_nt: TGTGCCAGCAGCCGCGGTCCGGGGGACCAGAACTATGGCTACACCTTC

v_call: TRBV6-5
d_call: TRBD1
j_call: TRBJ1-2
cdr3_length: 13
cdr3_aa: CASSYRTGFGYTF
cdr3_nt: TGTGCCAGCAGTTACCGGACAGGGTTTGGCTACACCTTC

v_call: TRBV3-1/TRBV3-2
d_call: NA
j_call: TRBJ1-2
cdr3_length: 12
cdr3_aa: CASGGANYGYTF
cdr3_nt: TGTGCCAGCGGCGGAGCTAACTATGGCTACACCTTC

v_call: TRBV28
d_call: NA
j_call: TRBJ1-5
cdr3_length: 14
cdr3_aa: CANSRTLGDQPQHF
cdr3_nt: TGTGCCAACTCGAGGACTCTTGGGGATCAGCCCCAGCATTTT

v_call: TRBV28
d_call: TRBD1
j_call: TRBJ2-7
cdr3_length: 15
cdr3_aa: CASSQVTGGTREQYF
cdr3_nt: TGTGCCAGCAGCCAGGTCACAGGGGGGACTCGGGAGCAGTACTTC

v_call: TRBV7-9
d_call: TRBD1
j_call: TRBJ1-1
cdr3_length: 15
cdr3_aa: CASSSGTGLNTEAFF
cdr3_nt: TGTGCCAGCAGCTCTGGGACAGGCTTGAACACTGAAGCTTTCTTT

v_call: TRBV5-1
d_call: NA
j_call: TRBJ2-3
cdr3_length: 14
cdr3_aa: CASTPGAGTDTQYF
cdr3_nt: TGCGCCAGCACCCCCGGGGCGGGAACAGATACGCAGTATTTT

v_call: TRBV5-1
d_call: TRBD1
j_call: TRBJ2-5
cdr3_length: 14
cdr3_aa: CASSPGRGIETQYF
cdr3_nt: TGCGCCAGCAGCCCGGGCAGGGGGATAGAGACCCAGTACTTC

v_call: TRBV9
d_call: TRBD1
j_call: TRBJ1-5
cdr3_length: 15
cdr3_aa: CASSAGQVINQPQHF
cdr3_nt: TGTGCCAGCAGCGCCGGACAGGTAATCAATCAGCCCCAGCATTTT

v_call: TRBV7-2
d_call: NA
j_call: TRBJ2-7
cdr3_length: 17
cdr3_aa: CASSLRHGSAGSYEQYF
cdr3_nt: TGTGCCAGCAGCTTAAGGCACGGAAGTGCGGGGAGCTACGAGCAGTACTTC

v_call: TRBV6-1
d_call: NA
j_call: TRBJ2-3
cdr3_length: 16
cdr3_aa: CASSEGRGTYTDTQYF
cdr3_nt: TGTGCCAGCAGTGAAGGGAGGGGCACCTACACAGATACGCAGTATTTT

v_call: TRBV14
d_call: NA
j_call: TRBJ2-5
cdr3_length: 13
cdr3_aa: CASSQGGQFRPYF
cdr3_nt: TGTGCCAGCAGCCAAGGAGGTCAGTTCCGACCGTACTTC

v_call: TRBV5-1
d_call: NA
j_call: TRBJ2-3
cdr3_length: 15
cdr3_aa: CASSLDWGGTDTQYF
cdr3_nt: TGCGCCAGCAGCTTGGACTGGGGGGGCACAGATACGCAGTATTTT

v_call: TRBV21-1
d_call: NA
j_call: TRBJ1-5
cdr3_length: 15
cdr3_aa: CASSARPGLSQPQHF
cdr3_nt: TGTGCCAGCAGCGCCCGTCCGGGGTTAAGTCAGCCCCAGCATTTT